This is a list of T cell receptor beta chains from one sample in a study of synovial regulatory T cells in juvenile arthritis. Sequenced by immunoSEQ multiplex PCR; TCRdb stores in-frame clones only, minus some. This sample's table reports over 7,500 clones. Input material: Treg cells from blood. All receptors derive from a donor under 30 with juvenile idiopathic arthritis. Both conserved end residues are part of each CDR3. The order of the fields is J gene, V gene, CDR3 protein.

>TRBJ2-7|TRBV19
CASSIGASYEQYF
>TRBJ1-4|TRBV7-6
CASSLAGAGAKLFF
>TRBJ2-7|TRBV7-8
CASSLEGLGLSYEQYF
>TRBJ2-4|TRBV19
CATGGSGGLGIQYF
>TRBJ2-1|TRBV7-9
CASSSDRGRDEQFF
>TRBJ2-3|TRBV11-1
CASSSLAGVMDTQYF
>TRBJ2-7|TRBV5-1
CASSPPTSGSYEQYF
>TRBJ2-3|TRBV5-1
CASSLASGGGGTDTQYF
>TRBJ2-2|TRBV9
CASSVDVGELFF
>TRBJ1-1|TRBV5-1
CASSFAGGMNTEAFF
>TRBJ1-4|TRBV28
CASRAQGRGEKLFF
>TRBJ2-3|TRBV5-1
CASSLVPGAGTDTQYF
>TRBJ1-2|TRBV10-1
CASSESPIYGYTF
>TRBJ1-3|TRBV5-1
CASSLGTYSGNTIYF
>TRBJ2-7|TRBV5-1
CASSQTRNEQYF
>TRBJ1-1|TRBV7-8
CASSQNRGNTEAFF
>TRBJ2-3|TRBV11-2
CASSLIAGPSTDTQYF
>TRBJ2-1|TRBV7-9
CASSFLAGRTYNEQFF
>TRBJ2-6|TRBV7-2
CASSFYREWNSGANVLTF
>TRBJ2-2|TRBV10-3
CAITAGTSGGAVTGELFF
>TRBJ1-5|TRBV30
CACSSGLDQPQHF
>TRBJ2-3|TRBV7-2
CASSSRGLPPDTQYF
>TRBJ2-7|TRBV9
CASSVGIAGMGYEQYF
>TRBJ2-1|TRBV29-1
CSVLHRDRNNEQFF
>TRBJ2-1|TRBV5-4
CASSARGLAGAAVLNEQFF
>TRBJ2-2|TRBV19
CASSIHRVIGTGELFF
>TRBJ2-4|TRBV6-6
CASSYPVVWGAGIQYF
>TRBJ2-1|TRBV9
CASSATSLAHNEQFF
>TRBJ1-2|TRBV28
CASSPPFSLDYGYTF
>TRBJ1-2|TRBV18
CASSRGTGAAGYTF
>TRBJ1-4|TRBV4-1
CASSQDPSRATNEKLFF
>TRBJ2-7|TRBV7-2
CASSLVPGYEQYF
>TRBJ2-1|TRBV14
CASSQIAGLAGFNEQFF
>TRBJ1-1|TRBV10-1
CAVLGSIGKTMNTEAFF
>TRBJ1-5|TRBV23-1
CASSQSGGSNQPQHF
>TRBJ2-7|TRBV7-9
CASIPPGAWAYEQYF
>TRBJ1-1|TRBV6-5
CASSYSRVRTEAFF
>TRBJ1-2|TRBV18
CASSPQVRGPQGYTF
>TRBJ2-7|TRBV11-2
CASSLASSYEQYF
>TRBJ2-4|TRBV5-1
CASSLSGVAKNIQYF
>TRBJ2-3|TRBV30
CAWTLGGADTQYF
>TRBJ1-2|TRBV6-5
CASSRDRDYGYTF
>TRBJ2-3|TRBV4-3
CASSQAGGSPDTQYF
>TRBJ1-1|TRBV19
CASSIFESGYGSTEAFF
>TRBJ1-4|TRBV7-2
CASSELRGVNEKLFF
>TRBJ1-1|TRBV18
CASSPPAGWDTEAFF
>TRBJ2-7|TRBV30
CAWSWGTGNEQYF
>TRBJ1-1|TRBV19
CASSITSYTEAFF
>TRBJ2-7|TRBV28
CASSFPGLAAEQYF
>TRBJ2-1|TRBV5-1
CASSLGGEQFF
>TRBJ1-1|TRBV7-9
CASSPFPGTLNTEAFF
>TRBJ2-3|TRBV5-1
CASSLTGDTQYF
>TRBJ2-1|TRBV5-1
CASNALAEQFF
>TRBJ2-7|TRBV7-2
CASSLGLQSYEQYF
>TRBJ1-4|TRBV7-9
CASSRWDRESEKLFF
>TRBJ1-6|TRBV5-6
CASSLFAEGSPLHF
>TRBJ2-2|TRBV11-3
CASSLGQGSAGELFF
>TRBJ2-1|TRBV5-4
CASSGGLAGATYNEQFF